The 29 T cell receptor beta chains in this list originate from one sample, sequenced in a study of blood T cell repertoires in COVID-19. Sequencing was performed with immunoSEQ multiplex PCR; in TCRdb, only in-frame clones are kept and a portion is missing. Of under 85,000 clones listed, approximately 80% are singletons. The sequenced sample consisted of peripheral blood. These receptors were collected from a man aged 45-65 years with acute or convalescent COVID-19.

V is TRBV6-6 and J is TRBJ2-7; TRBD1 matches 7 bases. The ends lost 7 bases at V and 6 bases at J; junction bases unmatched: 9. The CDR3 covers 13 residues. Germline CDR1 is MNHNY and CDR2 is SVGAGI (reference sequence). The CDR3 is CASTGQPLSEQYF. In nucleotides, the CDR3 is TGTGCCAGCACGGGACAGCCCCTAAGCGAGCAGTACTTC.

The chain combines TRBV9 with TRBJ1-1; D remains ambiguous. From germline, CDR1 is SGDLS and CDR2 YYNGEE. The CDR3 runs 13 residues. Trimming pared 0 bases from V and 2 bases from J, leaving 5 bases between. The DNA of the CDR3 is TGTGCCAGCAGCGTAGGGCCAAACACTGAAGCTTTCTTT. Translating gives CASSVGPNTEAFF.

The rearrangement links TRBV4-3 to TRBJ1-5; 8 bases line up with TRBD1. From germline, CDR1 is LGHNA and CDR2 YSLEER. With V trimmed by 4 bases and J by 6 bases, 14 bases remained unmatched. The length of the CDR3 is 17 residues. The CDR3 sequence is CASSPTSGGASFQPQHF. CDR3 nucleotide sequence: TGCGCCAGCAGCCCAACCTCAGGGGGCGCGTCTTTTCAGCCCCAGCATTTT.

This clone was detected once. Different DNA sequences within this sample yield the same CDR3. V usage is TRBV18 and J usage is TRBJ2-7, with D possibly TRBD1 on 6 matching bases. V was clipped by 4 bases and J by 0 bases, with 10 bases between them. The CDR3 extends over 14 amino acids. Germline V gene lookup returns CDR1 KGHSH and CDR2 LQKENI. The DNA of the CDR3 is TGTGCCAGCTCACTTCAGGGGAACTCCTACGAGCAGTACTTC. It specifies CASSLQGNSYEQYF.

The chain uses TRBV27 and TRBJ2-5; unclear D gene. The CDR3 spans 13 residues. Germline CDR1 and CDR2: MNHEY and SMNVEV (reference sequence). The V and J ends lost 1 base and 2 bases respectively, with 5 bases between them. The CDR3 nucleotides read TGTGCCAGCAGTTTATACACACAAGAGACCCAGTACTTC. It is translated as CASSLYTQETQYF.

The count of this clone is one. The V and J genes are TRBV5-1 and TRBJ2-3; no firm D call. Trimming shortened V by 9 bases and J by 1 base, and 15 bases separated the two germline ends. The germline V gene encodes CDR1 SGHRS and CDR2 YFSETQ. This CDR3 region has 14 residues. CDR3 sequence reads: CANKYVARTDTQYF. The CDR3 nucleotides read TGCGCCAACAAGTACGTGGCTCGCACAGATACGCAGTATTTT.

The V gene is TRBV28, the J gene TRBJ1-1; 8 bases line up with TRBD1. The V gene's germline CDR1 is MDHEN and CDR2 SYDVKM. V was clipped by 4 bases and J by 1 base; unmatched bases: 5. The CDR3 is 15 residues long. CDR3 sequence (DNA): TGTGCCAGCAGTTCGGGACAGGCCAGGAACACTGAAGCTTTCTTT. As protein: CASSSGQARNTEAFF.

The chain uses TRBV7-2 and TRBJ2-7; D is possibly TRBD2 (6 bases). CDR3 length: 15 residues. V shed 5 bases and J shed 0 bases, with 14 bases lying between them. Looked up from germline, CDR1 is SGHTA and CDR2 is FQGNSA. The CDR3, as DNA: TGTGCCAGCAGCCCCTCTAGCGATAGCTCCTACGAGCAGTACTTC. It is translated as CASSPSSDSSYEQYF.

CDR3 nucleotides: TGCGCCAGGCCCCGAGGGGGAGATAGTAGCACTGAAGCTTTCTTT. Protein product: CARPRGGDSSTEAFF. This rearrangement joins TRBV10-1 to TRBJ1-1, with D maybe TRBD1 (6 bases). V was pared by 9 bases and J by 4 bases, with 21 bases between. The CDR3 totals 15 residues. Looked up from germline, CDR1 is WNHNN and CDR2 is SYGVQD (reference sequence).

The chain employs TRBV24-1 and TRBJ1-5; D gene ambiguous. This CDR3 comprises 15 residues. Per the germline V gene, CDR1 is KGHDR and CDR2 is SFDVKD. The V gene lost 4 bases and the J gene lost 5 bases, with 14 bases spanning the gap. For the CDR3, the DNA is TGTGCCACCAGTGACCCTGGGCGCCCCCATCAGCCCCAGCATTTT. Translated, it gives CATSDPGRPHQPQHF.

The gene calls are TRBV2 and TRBJ1-5, with a weak D call TRBD1 (5 bases). V was shortened by 3 bases and J by 0 bases, with 6 bases between the two germline ends. The CDR3 is made up of 14 amino acids. The germline CDR1 and CDR2 sequences are SNHLY and FYNNEI. The CDR3 region has the DNA TGTGCCAGCAGTGACGACAGTAGCAATCAGCCCCAGCATTTT. Protein: CASSDDSSNQPQHF.

The chain carries TRBV11-2 and TRBJ2-3, with D tentatively TRBD2 (7 bases). CDR1 SGHAT and CDR2 FQNNGV come from the germline V gene. The CDR3 extends over 15 amino acids. The ends were cut back, 5 bases at V and 7 bases at J, with 19 bases in the middle. This CDR3 is CASSAAGGGSNTQYF. The CDR3 DNA follows: TGTGCCAGCAGCGCCGCGGGCGGGGGCTCTAATACGCAGTATTTT.

The V and J genes are TRBV18 and TRBJ2-2, with 7 bases identical to TRBD1. Trimming at V came to 6 bases and at J to 0 bases, leaving 4 bases not matched to a gene. CDR1 and CDR2 (germline): KGHSH, LQKENI. This CDR3 comprises 15 residues. The CDR3 nucleotides read TGTGCCAGCTCCCGGGACAGCCCGAACACCGGGGAGCTGTTTTTT. Its translation is CASSRDSPNTGELFF.

The chain has TRBV7-2 and TRBJ2-7, with 8 bases identical to TRBD1. The germline CDR1 and CDR2 sequences are SGHTA and FQGNSA. CDR3 length equals 17 residues. Trimming cost V 5 bases and J 2 bases; bases outside gene matches: 14. The CDR3 here is CASSKMVSTGDAYEQYF. The DNA for the CDR3 is TGTGCCAGCAGCAAGATGGTTTCGACAGGGGATGCCTACGAGCAGTACTTC. The full variable domain, its missing parts supplied by reference TRBV7-2 and TRBJ2-7, is GAGVSQSPSNKVTEKGKDVELRCDPISGHTALYWYRQSLGQGLEFLIYFQGNSAPDKSGLPSDRFSAERTGGSVSTLTIQRTQQEDSAVYLCASSKMVSTGDAYEQYFGPGTRLTVT.

This clone was recorded once. The chain recombines TRBV28 with TRBJ2-1, with TRBD2 identical over 15 bases. Germline CDR1 and CDR2: MDHEN and SYDVKM. CDR3 length: 16 amino acids. Losses at the gene ends were 3 bases for V and 9 bases for J; bases not matched to a gene: 6. DNA of the CDR3: TGTGCCAGCAGTTTTGGGACTAGCGGGAGGTTGGGTGAGCAGTTCTTC. It yields the protein CASSFGTSGRLGEQFF.

The gene calls are TRBV11-2 and TRBJ2-1, with 9 nucleotides matching TRBD2. J was trimmed by 8 bases and V by 2 bases; bases with no gene match: 7. The germline gives CDR1 SGHAT, CDR2 FQNNGV. The CDR3 loop spans 15 amino acids. The CDR3 loop reads CASSLQAGGGDEQFF. The CDR3 bases are TGTGCCAGCAGCTTACAAGCGGGAGGTGGGGATGAGCAGTTCTTC.

The chain combines TRBV7-2 with TRBJ2-7; 8 bases are a match to TRBD2. The germline V gene has CDR1 SGHTA and CDR2 FQGNSA. The CDR3 length is 15 residues. V was clipped by 5 bases and J by 5 bases; unmatched bases: 11. CDR3 sequence (DNA): TGTGCCAGCAGCCCCCGGGGGAGCGGGAGAGACGAGCAGTACTTC. Translation gives CASSPRGSGRDEQYF.

The gene calls are TRBV5-6 and TRBJ1-5; no definite D call. Trimming removed 1 base at V and 7 bases at J, with 15 bases between. The CDR3 sequence is 15 residues long. Germline CDR1 SGHDT, CDR2 YYEEEE. The CDR3 DNA reads as TGTGCCAGCAGCTTGAGGGTCGGGGAAGGGCAGCCCCAGCATTTT. It encodes CASSLRVGEGQPQHF.

In nucleotides, the CDR3 is TGCGCCAGCAGCGACGCGACTAGCGCCACAGATACGCAGTATTTT. Translation: CASSDATSATDTQYF. The chain has TRBV5-1 and TRBJ2-3; 8 bases align to TRBD2. In germline, CDR1 is SGHRS, CDR2 YFSETQ. This CDR3 is built from 15 residues. The ends lost 4 bases at V and 2 bases at J; junction bases unmatched: 6.

The chain employs TRBV2 and TRBJ2-7; TRBD1 matches 7 bases. V shed 4 bases and J 6 bases; nucleotides not matched to a gene: 6. CDR3 size: 13 residues. The V gene's germline CDR1 is SNHLY and CDR2 FYNNEI. The CDR3, as DNA: TGTGCCAGCAGTGGGGAGACAGGGAGCGAGCAGTACTTC. As protein: CASSGETGSEQYF.

The chain employs TRBV2 and TRBJ2-2; TRBD1 might be the D (5 bases). The germline V gene encodes CDR1 SNHLY and CDR2 FYNNEI. There are 14 residues in the CDR3. V was trimmed by 8 bases and J by 8 bases, leaving 18 bases between them. Here the CDR3 reads CASSGDSHLGELFF. The CDR3 nucleotides are TGTGCCAGCTCCGGAGACAGTCACCTTGGGGAGCTGTTTTTT.

This chain uses TRBV11-3 with TRBJ2-7; a possible D gene is TRBD2 (6 bases). Trimming removed 0 bases from V and 9 bases from J, with 18 bases in between. Per the germline V gene, CDR1 is SGHNT and CDR2 is YENEEA. This CDR3 has 15 amino acids. The CDR3 bases are TGTGCCAGCAGCTTAGACCCGGGACTGGATCATGTGCAGTACTTC. It specifies CASSLDPGLDHVQYF. The complete variable domain, with remaining parts taken from reference TRBV11-3 and TRBJ2-7, reads EAGVVQSPRYKIIEKKQPVAFWCNPISGHNTLYWYLQNLGQGPELLIRYENEEAVDDSQLPKDRFSAERLKGVDSTLKIQPAELGDSAVYLCASSLDPGLDHVQYFGPGTRLTVT.

The rearrangement joins TRBV27 to TRBJ2-3, with 8 bases fitting TRBD2. The germline CDR1 and CDR2 sequences are MNHEY and SMNVEV (reference sequence). V shed 8 bases, J shed 4 bases, and the junction held 11 bases outside the gene matches. The CDR3 has 15 amino acids. The CDR3, as DNA: TGTGCCAGCGGGCCCGGGACTAGGGGTCCAGATACGCAGTATTTT. Protein: CASGPGTRGPDTQYF.

The chain uses TRBV19 and TRBJ1-6, with 8 bases matching TRBD1. CDR1 is LNHDA and CDR2 is SQIVND in the germline V gene (reference sequence). After removal of 5 bases from V and 7 bases from J, the junction contained 7 bases not matched to a gene. CDR3 length equals 15 residues. DNA for the CDR3: TGTGCCAGTAGTGTCGGACAGGGTGGAAATTCACCCCTCCACTTT. This translates into CASSVGQGGNSPLHF.

The chain recombines TRBV4-3 with TRBJ2-3; 7 positions match TRBD1. This CDR3 is built from 15 residues. Losses at the gene ends were 0 bases for V and 4 bases for J; bases not matched to a gene: 4. Germline V gene sequence: CDR1 LGHNA, CDR2 YSLEER. CDR3: CASSQEQGVPDTQYF. CDR3 sequence (DNA): TGCGCCAGCAGCCAAGAGCAGGGGGTGCCAGATACGCAGTATTTT.

The V call is TRBV19, the J call TRBJ1-1; tentative D call: TRBD1 (5 bases). The CDR3 runs to 11 residues. From germline, CDR1 is LNHDA and CDR2 SQIVND (reference sequence). Trimming removed 8 bases from V and 6 bases from J, with 10 bases in between. This CDR3 reads CASQGLAEAFF. The CDR3 coding sequence is TGTGCCAGTCAGGGTTTGGCTGAAGCTTTCTTT.

CDR3 residues: CASSVGEREYWSPLHF. The CDR3 DNA reads TGTGCCAGCAGCGTAGGGGAGAGGGAATATTGGTCACCCCTCCACTTT. The chain couples TRBV9 to TRBJ1-6, with no clear D. V gave up 0 bases and J gave up 10 bases, with 17 bases separating them. Per germline, CDR1 SGDLS and CDR2 YYNGEE. The CDR3 length is 16 residues.

This sequence joins TRBV6-5 and TRBJ2-3, with a tentative D call TRBD2 (6 bases). The V and J ends lost 2 bases and 8 bases respectively, with 8 bases between them. Germline V CDR1 and CDR2: MNHEY, SVGAGI. The CDR3 extends over 12 amino acids. CDR3: CASSYLGGTQYF. The CDR3 DNA reads TGTGCCAGCAGTTACCTGGGGGGTACGCAGTATTTT.

The V gene is TRBV7-3, the J gene TRBJ2-1, with TRBD1 matching over 7 bases. V lost 3 bases, J lost 8 bases, and 10 bases stayed unmatched. CDR3 length: 15 amino acids. CDR1 is SGHTA, CDR2 FQGTGA, per germline. CDR3 residues: CASSLTGITNDEQFF. As DNA, the CDR3 is TGTGCCAGCAGCTTGACAGGGATTACGAACGATGAGCAGTTCTTC.